This is a list of T cell receptor beta chains from one sample in a study of T cell repertoires in ileal Crohn's disease. Sequencing used immunoSEQ multiplex PCR; TCRdb keeps in-frame clones, though not all of them. The data show several thousand clones, with approximately 96% seen just once and around 0.2% held by the top ten. The sequenced sample consisted of ileal tissue. The receptor source for this set is an adult with Crohn's disease. The CDR3 runs from the conserved cysteine through the conserved F or W. D genes are given only for firm matches. Part of the rows lack a size; the others show once, few, many or a class for expanded clones.

. | TRBJ2-2 | TRBV19 | TRBD1 | TGTGCCAGTAGCCGGGACAGGGGCACCGGGGAGCTGTTTTTT | CASSRDRGTGELFF
. | TRBJ1-2 | TRBV20-1 | TRBD1 | TGCAGTGCTCGAGGGACAGATGGCTACACCTTC | CSARGTDGYTF
. | TRBJ1-3 | TRBV18 | . | TGTGCCAGCTCACCACAACGGAGCAACTCTGGAAACACCATATATTTT | CASSPQRSNSGNTIYF
once | TRBJ2-4 | TRBV28 | . | TGTGCCAGCAGTAACCAGGGTTTTGCCAAAAACATTCAGTACTTC | CASSNQGFAKNIQYF
. | TRBJ2-3 | TRBV28 | TRBD2 | TGTGCCAGCAGACAACCGGGACTAGCGGTCACAGATACGCAGTATTTT | CASRQPGLAVTDTQYF
. | TRBJ2-3 | TRBV7-2 | . | TGTGCCAGCAGCTCCCAGTGGGGAGCAGATACGCAGTATTTT | CASSSQWGADTQYF
. | TRBJ1-2 | TRBV30 | . | TGTGCCTGGAGCTTAGGCAGGGATGGAGGCTACACCTTC | CAWSLGRDGGYTF
. | TRBJ2-1 | TRBV29-1 | TRBD2 | TGCAGCGGGGGGATGAGCGGGGGCCCACATGAGCAGTTCTTC | CSGGMSGGPHEQFF
once | TRBJ1-2 | TRBV5-1 | . | TGCGCCAGCAGCTCAGGAGGCGGCTACACCTTC | CASSSGGGYTF
. | TRBJ2-6 | TRBV5-6 | . | TGTGCCAGCAGTTCCACAAAATCTGGGGCCAACGTCCTGACTTTC | CASSSTKSGANVLTF
. | TRBJ1-2 | TRBV14 | . | TGTGCCAGCAGCCAAGCTCTGGGCGCCTATGGCTACACCTTC | CASSQALGAYGYTF
. | TRBJ2-5 | TRBV5-1 | TRBD2 | TGCGCCAGCAGCGCGGGGACTAGCGGGGGGACCCAGTACTTC | CASSAGTSGGTQYF
. | TRBJ2-6 | TRBV6-5 | . | TGTGCCAGCAGTATACTTAACTCTGGGGCCAACGTCCTGACTTTC | CASSILNSGANVLTF
. | TRBJ2-2 | TRBV5-1 | TRBD2 | TGCGCCAGCAGCTTGGGGCAGAGGACTAGCGGCAACACCGGGGAGCTGTTTTTT | CASSLGQRTSGNTGELFF
. | TRBJ2-1 | TRBV5-4 | TRBD2 | TGTGCCAGCAGCTTTGGCGGGGGGGCCTCCTACAATGAGCAGTTCTTC | CASSFGGGASYNEQFF
. | TRBJ1-1 | TRBV7-3 | . | TGTGCCAGCAGCCCTAGACCCGGGGGAGGGGGGAACACTGAAGCTTTCTTT | CASSPRPGGGGNTEAFF
. | TRBJ2-1 | TRBV25-1 | TRBD2 | TGTGCTGCGGGACTAGCGGGGGGGAATGAGCAGTTCTTC | CAAGLAGGNEQFF
. | TRBJ2-7 | TRBV6-1 | . | TGTGCCAGCACACAACAGCTCTCCGAGCAGTACTTC | CASTQQLSEQYF
. | TRBJ2-1 | TRBV6-5 | TRBD1 | TGTGCCAGCAGTAGGACAGGGTCGTACAATGAGCAGTTCTTC | CASSRTGSYNEQFF
. | TRBJ1-5 | TRBV6-5 | . | TGTGCCAGCAGATTGGACAGCAGCAATCAGCCCCAGCATTTT | CASRLDSSNQPQHF
. | TRBJ2-1 | TRBV5-1 | . | TGCGCCAGCAGCTTGAGGGAGGGGGGGCGCAATGAGCAGTTCTTC | CASSLREGGRNEQFF
. | TRBJ1-4 | TRBV7-6 | . | TGTGCCAGCAGCTCACGCAGGGGACCCAAAAATGAAAAACTGTTTTTT | CASSSRRGPKNEKLFF
once | TRBJ1-2 | TRBV7-2 | TRBD1 | TGTGCCAGCTTGGGGACAGGGATTTATGGCTACACCTTC | CASLGTGIYGYTF
. | TRBJ2-3 | TRBV7-2 | . | TGTGCCAGCAGACCCATAGGGTCGGGGTTGGTGGGCACAGATACGCAGTATTTT | CASRPIGSGLVGTDTQYF
. | TRBJ2-1 | TRBV4-1 | TRBD2 | TGCGCCAGCAGCCAATGGGGAGCGGGGGGCCGCTCCTACAATGAGCAGTTCTTC | CASSQWGAGGRSYNEQFF
. | TRBJ1-5 | TRBV28 | . | TGTGCCAGCAGTTTATCTCAGGGGCCTTATAGCAATCAGCCCCAGCATTTT | CASSLSQGPYSNQPQHF
. | TRBJ1-4 | TRBV27 | TRBD1 | TGTGCCAGCAGCCCTCACAGGGGAGATGAAAAACTGTTTTTT | CASSPHRGDEKLFF
. | TRBJ2-3 | TRBV6-1 | . | TGTGCCAGCAGTGAAAGTCTAGCAAGGGATACGCAGTATTTT | CASSESLARDTQYF
. | TRBJ1-5 | TRBV28 | TRBD1 | TGTGCCAGCAGAAGGGGAACAGGGGTGGCGACAAATCAGCCCCAGCATTTT | CASRRGTGVATNQPQHF
. | TRBJ2-3 | TRBV4-2 | . | TGTGCCAGCAGCCAAGCCCTGAGCTATAATACGCAGTATTTT | CASSQALSYNTQYF
. | TRBJ2-3 | TRBV21-1 | . | TGTGCCAGCAGCAAAGGGAGAGCGGATCCCGGATATACGCAGTATTTT | CASSKGRADPGYTQYF
. | TRBJ1-3 | TRBV5-4 | . | TGTGCCAGCAGCTTGGACAGCTCTGGAAACACCATATATTTT | CASSLDSSGNTIYF
. | TRBJ2-6 | TRBV5-4 | TRBD2 | TGTGCCACGGGCCTAGCGGGGGGGAGGACCGGGGCCAACGTCCTGACTTTC | CATGLAGGRTGANVLTF